This T cell receptor beta chain was captured in a study of cytomegalovirus exposure and HLA in healthy donors. Study details: A later analysis reported the same platform for the 110 or so validation repertoires and the approximately 670 first-cohort repertoires.

The donors were in the approximately 110-subject validation cohort; that cohort was separate from the roughly 620-subject first cohort. TCRdb's copy holds only in-frame clones and misses some; the assay was immunoSEQ multiplex PCR. This table has around 100,000 clones, 85% appearing once. There are 14 residues in the CDR3. V lost 8 bases and J lost 5, with 18 bases in between. Germline CDR1 is MDHEN and CDR2 is SYDVKM. The chain combines TRBV28 with TRBJ1-1; tentatively, D is TRBD1 (6 bases). The sample comprised PBMCs. The clonotype originates from a man aged 18 to 29 in good health and CMV-seropositive. The CDR3 DNA is TGTGCCAGCGGGTACAAGGGGGTGTGGACTGAAGCTTTCTTT. This sequence encodes CASGYKGVWTEAFF.